These T cell receptor beta chains were read from a single sample in a study of blood T cell repertoires in COVID-19. Clones were sequenced by immunoSEQ multiplex PCR, and TCRdb holds only the in-frame ones, with some missing. The table lists 200,000 or so clones, around four fifths of them singletons. The specimen was peripheral blood. Receptor source: a man aged 30-40 years with active or convalescent COVID-19. CDR3s leave out the opening cysteine and the closing phenylalanine or tryptophan. The D gene is left open where the match is weak. Clone size is given for some rows only: seen once, a few or many times, or a class if the clone is expanded.

d_gene | abundance | v_gene | CDR3aa
TRBD1 | . | TRBV19 | ASSIYGTASGNTIY
. | . | TRBV30 | ASEGQPGNYGYT
. | . | TRBV5-4 | ASSLDMDSSYEQY
TRBD2 | . | TRBV28 | ASSFLRLAGRTGELF
. | . | TRBV28 | ASRYLATGELF
. | few | TRBV19 | ASSIGSGWQETQY
TRBD2 | . | TRBV10-1 | ASSESILGVAGDLYNEQF
. | . | TRBV4-2 | ASSQDHTGPEKLF
. | . | TRBV19 | ASSGRRANTEAF
TRBD1 | . | TRBV5-6 | ASSDGQGNEKLF
. | . | TRBV10-3 | AISAAGVQVGQPQH
TRBD1 | . | TRBV19 | ASSGGQGGLQPQH
TRBD1 | . | TRBV5-1 | ASSPSTGGHNEQF
TRBD1 | . | TRBV10-3 | AIKSPAGTGTTNYGYT
TRBD1 | once | TRBV5-6 | ASSLEGQGADTGELF
TRBD1 | few | TRBV6-6 | ASSPGQGRNQPQH
. | . | TRBV4-1 | ASSQEAAFGGSPYNEQF
TRBD1 | once | TRBV6-4 | ASSERDSASYEQY
. | . | TRBV30 | AWSSGQDHEAF
. | . | TRBV19 | ASSIVTDIAYSNQPQH
. | . | TRBV6-1 | ASTLTGREVDGYT
TRBD1 | . | TRBV24-1 | ATSDPRGQGNYGYT